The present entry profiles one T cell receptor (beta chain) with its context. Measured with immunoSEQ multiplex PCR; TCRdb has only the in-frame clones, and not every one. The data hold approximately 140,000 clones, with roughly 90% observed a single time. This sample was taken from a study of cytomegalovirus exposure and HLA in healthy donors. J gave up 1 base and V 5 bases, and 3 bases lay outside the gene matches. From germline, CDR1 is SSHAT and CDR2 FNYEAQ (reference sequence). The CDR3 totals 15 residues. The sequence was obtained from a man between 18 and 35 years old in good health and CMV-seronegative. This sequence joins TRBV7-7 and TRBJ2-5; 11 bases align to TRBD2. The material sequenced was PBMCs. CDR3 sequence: CASSKLAGAQETQYF. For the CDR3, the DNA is TGTGCCAGCAGCAAACTAGCGGGAGCCCAAGAGACCCAGTACTTC.